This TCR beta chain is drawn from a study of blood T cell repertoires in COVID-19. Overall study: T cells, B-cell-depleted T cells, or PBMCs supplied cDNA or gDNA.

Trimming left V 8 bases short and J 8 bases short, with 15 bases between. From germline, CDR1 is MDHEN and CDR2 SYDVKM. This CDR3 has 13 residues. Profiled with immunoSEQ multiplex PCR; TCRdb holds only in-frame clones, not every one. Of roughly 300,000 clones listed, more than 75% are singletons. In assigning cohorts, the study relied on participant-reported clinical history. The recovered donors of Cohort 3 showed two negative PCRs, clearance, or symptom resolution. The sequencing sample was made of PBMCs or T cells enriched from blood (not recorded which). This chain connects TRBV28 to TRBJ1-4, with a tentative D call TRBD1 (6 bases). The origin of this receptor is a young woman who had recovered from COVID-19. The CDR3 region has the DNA TGTGCCAGCTTTACAGGGCGGGTGGAAAAACTGTTTTTT. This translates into CASFTGRVEKLFF.